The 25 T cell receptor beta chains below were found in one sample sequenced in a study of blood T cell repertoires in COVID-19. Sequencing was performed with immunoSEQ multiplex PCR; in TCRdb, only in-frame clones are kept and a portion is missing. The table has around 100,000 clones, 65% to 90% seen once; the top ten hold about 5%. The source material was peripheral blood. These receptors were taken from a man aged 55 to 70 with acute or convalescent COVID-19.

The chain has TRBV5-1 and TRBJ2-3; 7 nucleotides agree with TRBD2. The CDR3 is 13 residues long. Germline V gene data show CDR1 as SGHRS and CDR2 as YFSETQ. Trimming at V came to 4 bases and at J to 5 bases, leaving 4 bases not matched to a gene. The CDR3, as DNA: TGCGCCAGCAGCCGGGGAGGGGTAGATACGCAGTATTTT. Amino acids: CASSRGGVDTQYF.

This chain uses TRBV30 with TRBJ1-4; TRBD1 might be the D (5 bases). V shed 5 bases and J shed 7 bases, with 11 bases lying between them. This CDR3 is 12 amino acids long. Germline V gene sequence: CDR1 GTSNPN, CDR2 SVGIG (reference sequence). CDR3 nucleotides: TGTGCCTGGGGCCAGGGTAGTGAAAAACTGTTTTTT. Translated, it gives CAWGQGSEKLFF.

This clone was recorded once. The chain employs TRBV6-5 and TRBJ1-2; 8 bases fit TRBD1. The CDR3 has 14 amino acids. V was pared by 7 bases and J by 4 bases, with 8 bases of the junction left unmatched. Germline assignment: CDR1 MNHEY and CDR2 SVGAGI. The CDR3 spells CASKETGAVYGYTF. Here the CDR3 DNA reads TGTGCCAGCAAAGAGACAGGGGCCGTCTATGGCTACACCTTC.

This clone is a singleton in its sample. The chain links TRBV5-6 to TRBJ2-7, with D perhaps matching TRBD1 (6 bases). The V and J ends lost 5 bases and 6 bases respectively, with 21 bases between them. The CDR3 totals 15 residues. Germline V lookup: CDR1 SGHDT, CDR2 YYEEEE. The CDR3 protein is CASRLRSGAPREQYF. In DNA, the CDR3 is TGTGCCAGCAGATTAAGGTCAGGGGCGCCCCGCGAGCAGTACTTC.

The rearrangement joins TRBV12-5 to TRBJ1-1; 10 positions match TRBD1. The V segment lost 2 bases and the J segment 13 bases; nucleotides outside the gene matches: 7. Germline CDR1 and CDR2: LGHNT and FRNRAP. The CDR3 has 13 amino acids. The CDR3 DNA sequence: TGTGCTAGTGGTTTGCCTCACGGACAGGGGGTTTTCTTT. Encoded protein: CASGLPHGQGVFF. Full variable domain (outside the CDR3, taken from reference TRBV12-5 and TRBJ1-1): DARVTQTPRHKVTEMGQEVTMRCQPILGHNTVFWYRQTMMQGLELLAYFRNRAPLDDSGMPKDRFSAEMPDATLATLKIQPSEPRDSAVYFCASGLPHGQGVFFGQGTRLTVV.

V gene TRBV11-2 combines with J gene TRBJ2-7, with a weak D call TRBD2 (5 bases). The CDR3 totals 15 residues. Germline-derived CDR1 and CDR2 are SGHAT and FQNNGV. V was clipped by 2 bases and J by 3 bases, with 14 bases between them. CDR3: CASSLSSSSLYEQYF. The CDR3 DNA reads TGTGCCAGCAGCTTATCATCTAGCTCCCTCTACGAGCAGTACTTC.

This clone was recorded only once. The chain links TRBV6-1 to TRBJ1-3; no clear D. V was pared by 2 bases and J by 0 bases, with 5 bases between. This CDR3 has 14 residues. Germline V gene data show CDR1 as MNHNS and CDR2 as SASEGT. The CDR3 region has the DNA TGTGCCAGCAGTGAATATCCCTCTGGAAACACCATATATTTT. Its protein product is CASSEYPSGNTIYF.

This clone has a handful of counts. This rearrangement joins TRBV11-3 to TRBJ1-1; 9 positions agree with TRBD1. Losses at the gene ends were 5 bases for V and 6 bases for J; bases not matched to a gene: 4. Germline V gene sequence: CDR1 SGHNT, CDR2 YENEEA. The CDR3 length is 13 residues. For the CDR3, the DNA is TGTGCCAGCAGCCCAGACAGGGGGGCTGAAGCTTTCTTT. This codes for CASSPDRGAEAFF.

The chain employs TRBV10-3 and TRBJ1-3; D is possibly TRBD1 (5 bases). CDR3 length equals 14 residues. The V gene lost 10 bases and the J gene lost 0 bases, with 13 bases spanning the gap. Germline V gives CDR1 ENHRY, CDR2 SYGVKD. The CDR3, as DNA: TGTGCCACCGCCGACAGTAGCTCTGGAAACACCATATATTTT. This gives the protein CATADSSSGNTIYF.

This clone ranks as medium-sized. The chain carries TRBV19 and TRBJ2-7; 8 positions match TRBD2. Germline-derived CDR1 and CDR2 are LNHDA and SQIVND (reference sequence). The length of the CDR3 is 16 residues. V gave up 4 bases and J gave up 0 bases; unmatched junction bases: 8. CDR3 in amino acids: CASSTPTSGSSYEQYF. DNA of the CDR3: TGTGCCAGTAGTACCCCTACTAGCGGATCCTCCTACGAGCAGTACTTC.

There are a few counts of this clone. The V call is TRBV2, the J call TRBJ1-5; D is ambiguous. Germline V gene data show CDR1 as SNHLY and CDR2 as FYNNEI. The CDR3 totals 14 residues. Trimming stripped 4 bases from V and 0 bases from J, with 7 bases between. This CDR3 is CASSGEVSNQPQHF. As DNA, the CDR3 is TGTGCCAGCAGTGGAGAAGTTAGCAATCAGCCCCAGCATTTT.

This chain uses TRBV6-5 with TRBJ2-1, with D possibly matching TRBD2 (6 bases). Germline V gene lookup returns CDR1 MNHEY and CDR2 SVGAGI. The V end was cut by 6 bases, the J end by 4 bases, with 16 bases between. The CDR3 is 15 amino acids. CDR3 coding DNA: TGTGCCAGCAGCGCGGGACTGTGGGGTTACAATGAGCAGTTCTTC. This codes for CASSAGLWGYNEQFF.

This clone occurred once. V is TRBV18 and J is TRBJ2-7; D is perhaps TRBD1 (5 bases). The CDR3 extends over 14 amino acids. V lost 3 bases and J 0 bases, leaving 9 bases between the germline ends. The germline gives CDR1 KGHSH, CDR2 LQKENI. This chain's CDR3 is CASSPDSLSYEQYF. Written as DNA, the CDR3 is TGTGCCAGCTCACCCGACAGTCTCTCCTACGAGCAGTACTTC.

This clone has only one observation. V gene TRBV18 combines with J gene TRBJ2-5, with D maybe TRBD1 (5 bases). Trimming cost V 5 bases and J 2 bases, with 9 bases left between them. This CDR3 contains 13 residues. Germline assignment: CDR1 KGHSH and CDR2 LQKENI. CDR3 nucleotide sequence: TGTGCCAGCTCAGACAGTATTCAAGAGACCCAGTACTTC. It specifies CASSDSIQETQYF.

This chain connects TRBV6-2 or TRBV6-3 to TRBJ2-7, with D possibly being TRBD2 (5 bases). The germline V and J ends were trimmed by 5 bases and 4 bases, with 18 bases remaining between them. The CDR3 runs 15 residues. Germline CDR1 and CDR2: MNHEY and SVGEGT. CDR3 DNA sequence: TGTGCCAGCAGTCGCCTTGGGCCGGACTTGTACGAGCAGTACTTC. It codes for CASSRLGPDLYEQYF.

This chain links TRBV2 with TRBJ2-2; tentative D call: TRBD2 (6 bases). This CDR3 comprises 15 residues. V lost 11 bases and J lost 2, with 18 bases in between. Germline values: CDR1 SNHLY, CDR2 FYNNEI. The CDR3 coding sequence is TGTGCCGGACAACCCGGGACTCTAAACACCGGGGAGCTGTTTTTT. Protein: CAGQPGTLNTGELFF.

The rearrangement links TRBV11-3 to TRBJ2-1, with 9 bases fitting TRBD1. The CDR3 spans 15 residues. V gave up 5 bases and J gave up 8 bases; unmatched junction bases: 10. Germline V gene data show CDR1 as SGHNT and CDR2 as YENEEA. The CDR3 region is CASSPRDRVDDEQFF. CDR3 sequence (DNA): TGTGCCAGCAGCCCCCGGGACAGGGTGGACGATGAGCAGTTCTTC.

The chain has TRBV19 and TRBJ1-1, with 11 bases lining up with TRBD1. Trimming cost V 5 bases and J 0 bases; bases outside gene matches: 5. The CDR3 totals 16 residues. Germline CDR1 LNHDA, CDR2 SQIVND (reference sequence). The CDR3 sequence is CASSRDRGRLNTEAFF. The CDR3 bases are TGTGCCAGTAGTCGGGACAGGGGGAGACTGAACACTGAAGCTTTCTTT.

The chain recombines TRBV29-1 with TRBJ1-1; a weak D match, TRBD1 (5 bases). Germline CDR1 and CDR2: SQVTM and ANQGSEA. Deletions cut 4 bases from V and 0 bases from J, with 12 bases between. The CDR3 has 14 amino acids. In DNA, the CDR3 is TGCAGCGTTGTTCCAGGGCATATGAACACTGAAGCTTTCTTT. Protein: CSVVPGHMNTEAFF.

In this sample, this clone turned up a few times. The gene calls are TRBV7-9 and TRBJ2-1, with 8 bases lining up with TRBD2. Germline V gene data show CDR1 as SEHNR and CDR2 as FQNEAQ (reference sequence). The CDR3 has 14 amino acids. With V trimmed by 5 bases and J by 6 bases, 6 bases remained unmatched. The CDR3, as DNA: TGTGCCAGCAGCCTTAGCGGGACGGGCAATGAGCAGTTCTTC. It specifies CASSLSGTGNEQFF.

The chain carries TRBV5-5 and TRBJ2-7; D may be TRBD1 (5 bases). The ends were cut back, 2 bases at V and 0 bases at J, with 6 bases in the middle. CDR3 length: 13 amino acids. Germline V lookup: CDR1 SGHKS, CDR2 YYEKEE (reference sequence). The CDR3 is CASSFDSSYEQYF. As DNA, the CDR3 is TGTGCCAGCAGCTTCGACAGCTCCTACGAGCAGTACTTC.

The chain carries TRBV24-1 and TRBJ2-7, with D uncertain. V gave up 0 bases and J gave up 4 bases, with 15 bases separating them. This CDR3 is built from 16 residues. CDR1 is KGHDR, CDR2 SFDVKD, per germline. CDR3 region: CATSDLNLPQKYEQYF. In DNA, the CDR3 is TGTGCCACCAGTGATTTGAACCTCCCGCAGAAATACGAGCAGTACTTC.

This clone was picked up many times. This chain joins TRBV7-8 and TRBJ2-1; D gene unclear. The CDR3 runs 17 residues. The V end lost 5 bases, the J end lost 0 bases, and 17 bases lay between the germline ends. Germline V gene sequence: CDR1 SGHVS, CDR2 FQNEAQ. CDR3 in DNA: TGTGCCAGCAGCCGAGAATCCCAGACAAGCTCCTACAATGAGCAGTTCTTC. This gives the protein CASSRESQTSSYNEQFF.

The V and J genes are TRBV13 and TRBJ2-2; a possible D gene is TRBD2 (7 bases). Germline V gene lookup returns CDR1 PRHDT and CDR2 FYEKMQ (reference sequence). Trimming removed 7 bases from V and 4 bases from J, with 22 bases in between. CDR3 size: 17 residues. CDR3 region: CASKEVRGTTRTGELFF. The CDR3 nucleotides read TGTGCCAGCAAGGAGGTTAGGGGGACTACCCGCACCGGGGAGCTGTTTTTT.

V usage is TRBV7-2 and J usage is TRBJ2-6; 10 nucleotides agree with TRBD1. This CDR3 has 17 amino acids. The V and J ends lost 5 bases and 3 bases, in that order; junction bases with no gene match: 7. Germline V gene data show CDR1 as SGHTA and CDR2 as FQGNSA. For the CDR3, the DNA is TGTGCCAGCAGCCCGGACAGGGGGTTTATTGGGGCCAACGTCCTGACTTTC. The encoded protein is CASSPDRGFIGANVLTF.